This TCR beta chain was recovered during a study of cytomegalovirus exposure and HLA in healthy donors. 13 Jbeta primers and 60 Vbeta primers were used for the PCR. Produced via immunoSEQ multiplex PCR; TCRdb's table is partial and in-frame only. The sample has about 210,000 clones; 87% are singletons. This CDR3 is 16 amino acids long. Germline V CDR1 and CDR2: SEHNR, FQNEAQ (reference sequence). Trimming removed 5 bases from V and 2 bases from J; junction bases left unmatched: 11. The gene calls are TRBV7-9 and TRBJ2-7; the match to TRBD2 covers 8 bases. Sequenced material: PBMCs. The receptor was derived from a boy between 2 and 10 years old in good health and CMV-seronegative. The CDR3 DNA sequence: TGTGCCAGCAGCCCCCCCGGCGGGGGGAACACCTACGAGCAGTACTTC. This encodes CASSPPGGGNTYEQYF.